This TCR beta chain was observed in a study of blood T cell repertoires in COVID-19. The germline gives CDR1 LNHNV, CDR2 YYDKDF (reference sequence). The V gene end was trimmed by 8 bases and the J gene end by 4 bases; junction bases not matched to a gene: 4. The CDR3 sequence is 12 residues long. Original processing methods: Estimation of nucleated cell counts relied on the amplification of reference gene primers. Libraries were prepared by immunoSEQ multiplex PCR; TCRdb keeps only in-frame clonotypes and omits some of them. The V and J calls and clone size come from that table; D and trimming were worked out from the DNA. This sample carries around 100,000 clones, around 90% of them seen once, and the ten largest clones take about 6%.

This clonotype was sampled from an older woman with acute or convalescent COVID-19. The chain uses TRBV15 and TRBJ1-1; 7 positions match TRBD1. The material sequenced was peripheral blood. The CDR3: CATGQDFTEAFF. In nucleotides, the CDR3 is TGTGCCACCGGACAGGACTTCACTGAAGCTTTCTTT.